Listed here are 26 T cell receptor beta chains from one sample, sequenced in a study of spatial heterogeneity in lung cancer. Findings and caveats of the study: For expanded intratumoral alpha and beta TCRs, counts tracked tumor mutation counts.

TCRdb re-called the 5' RACE reads with MiXCR, one entry per CDR3 protein. The repertoire holds about 18,000 distinct CDR3 sequences, with 9.6% as singletons. The antigens for these receptors are not known. Time point: sample taken at primary tumor resection. The sample here was lung tumor tissue, taken at surgery. The receptors derive from a female donor with early-stage non-small cell lung cancer.

This clonotype was observed at least ten times. In a library made to pick up alpha chains, this beta chain is a stray read with a size that means little. V gene TRBV2 combines with J gene TRBJ1-3; D is undetermined. The CDR3 is 15 amino acids. The germline gives CDR1 SNHLY, CDR2 FYNNEI. With 3 bases removed from V and 0 bases from J, the gap between germline ends came to 9 bases. The CDR3 nucleotides read TGTGCCAGCAGTGAGTTCGGAGACTCTGGAAACACCATATATTTT. This translates into CASSEFGDSGNTIYF.

On this clonotype: This beta chain represents an off-target read in a library built for alpha chains; its size is of limited meaning. This chain joins TRBV28 and TRBJ2-3, with D perhaps being TRBD1 or TRBD2 (7 bases each). Germline V gene sequence: CDR1 MDHEN, CDR2 SYDVKM. The CDR3 sequence is 14 residues long. V lost 6 bases and J lost 4, with 14 bases in between. For the CDR3, the DNA is TGTGCCAGCAGCAGGGGGGGGGCAGCAGATACGCAGTATTTT. Residues: CASSRGGAADTQYF. Drawing the rest from reference TRBV28 and TRBJ2-3, the complete variable domain is DVKVTQSSRYLVKRTGEKVFLECVQDMDHENMFWYRQDPGLGLRLIYFSYDVKMKEKGDIPEGYSVSREKKERFSLILESASTNQTSMYLCASSRGGAADTQYFGPGTRLTVL.

This clonotype was counted between two and nine times. This beta chain is a stray read from a library made for alpha chains; its abundance is not meaningful. V usage is TRBV13 and J usage is TRBJ1-6, with D perhaps TRBD1 (6 bases). The CDR3 runs 16 residues. From germline, CDR1 is PRHDT and CDR2 FYEKMQ (reference sequence). V was pared by 5 bases and J by 7 bases, with 18 bases between. In DNA, the CDR3 is TGTGCCAGCAGCCTCGGGGGGGCATCAGTCAATTCACCCCTCCACTTT. It is translated as CASSLGGASVNSPLHF. Combining the CDR3 with reference TRBV13 and TRBJ1-6 gives the whole variable domain AAGVIQSPRHLIKEKRETATLKCYPIPRHDTVYWYQQGPGQDPQFLISFYEKMQSDKGSIPDRFSAQQFSDYHSELNMSSLELGDSALYFCASSLGGASVNSPLHFGNGTRLTVT.

This clonotype has just a few counts. This beta chain is a stray read from a library made for alpha chains; its abundance is not meaningful. The chain joins TRBV2 to TRBJ2-7; unclear D gene. Looked up from germline, CDR1 is SNHLY and CDR2 is FYNNEI. This CDR3 is 17 amino acids long. V was trimmed by 8 bases and J by 0 bases, leaving 23 bases between them. The CDR3 DNA reads TGTGCCAGCCTTCCAGAATCGGAAAGGGCGCTCTCCTACGAGCAGTACTTC. Translated: CASLPESERALSYEQYF. Full variable domain (outside the CDR3, taken from reference TRBV2 and TRBJ2-7): EPEVTQTPSHQVTQMGQEVILRCVPISNHLYFYWYRQILGQKVEFLVSFYNNEISEKSEIFDDQFSVERPDGSNFTLKIRSTKLEDSAMYFCASLPESERALSYEQYFGPGTRLTVT.

Comment on this clonotype: Because the library targeted alpha chains, this beta chain is an off-target read whose size means little. The genes are TRBV5-5 and TRBJ1-2; perhaps TRBD1 as D (5 bases). Germline assignment: CDR1 SGHKS and CDR2 YYEKEE (reference sequence). The CDR3 sequence is 15 residues long. V was shortened by 0 bases and J by 1 base, with 10 bases between the two germline ends. CDR3 DNA sequence: TGTGCCAGCAGCTTGGAGGACAACTTTAACTATGGCTACACCTTC. Protein product: CASSLEDNFNYGYTF.

This clonotype occurred a few times. For a library built for alpha chains, this beta chain is a stray read; little rests on its size. The chain joins TRBV7-9 to TRBJ2-5; D might be TRBD1 (6 bases). V lost 1 base to trimming and J lost 2 bases, with 11 bases between them. This CDR3 is 15 amino acids long. Germline-derived CDR1 and CDR2 are SEHNR and FQNEAQ (reference sequence). In DNA, the CDR3 is TGTGCCAGCAGCTTAGAACGGACAGCACAAGAGACCCAGTACTTC. Protein product: CASSLERTAQETQYF.

Ten or more counts support this clonotype. The library was designed around alpha chains, so this beta chain is a stray read whose abundance carries little weight. J is TRBJ2-3 and V is TRBV9; D is undetermined. The CDR3 has 13 amino acids. V dropped 1 base and J dropped 4 bases, with 7 bases sitting between them. Germline assignment: CDR1 SGDLS and CDR2 YYNGEE. CDR3 bases: TGTGCCAGCAGCGTATGGAGCGCAGATACGCAGTATTTT. Protein product: CASSVWSADTQYF.

Details on this clonotype: This beta chain slipped into a library made for alpha chains as a stray read, so its size is not meaningful. This chain links TRBV6-1 with TRBJ2-1; 11 bases are a match to TRBD2. V was pared by 4 bases and J by 5 bases, with 7 bases of the junction left unmatched. This CDR3 is 16 amino acids long. Germline CDR1 reads MNHNS; CDR2 reads SASEGT. The CDR3 nucleotides are TGTGCCAGCAGTGCGACTAGCGGGGCCTCTAACAATGAGCAGTTCTTC. This codes for CASSATSGASNNEQFF.

This clonotype was counted ten times or more. Since it is a stray read in a library aimed at alpha chains, this beta chain has a size that is not meaningful. The rearrangement uses TRBV20-1 and TRBJ1-2, with 7 bases aligning to TRBD1. V trimming: 0 bases; J trimming: 3 bases; junction bases outside the gene matches: 4. In germline, CDR1 is DFQATT, CDR2 SNEGSKA (reference sequence). The CDR3 has 14 amino acids. The CDR3 DNA sequence: TGCAGTGCTAGAGACAGACAGGGTCACTATGGCTACACCTTC. It codes for CSARDRQGHYGYTF.

This clonotype has ten or more counts. This beta chain is a stray read from a library made for alpha chains; its abundance is not meaningful. The chain uses TRBV4-2 and TRBJ2-5; 13 positions agree with TRBD2. Germline V gene sequence: CDR1 LGHNA, CDR2 YNFKEQ. The ends lost 4 bases at V and 4 bases at J; junction bases unmatched: 6. This CDR3 contains 16 residues. This chain's CDR3 is CASSLTSGGASETQYF. Here the CDR3 DNA reads TGTGCCAGCAGCCTCACTAGCGGGGGGGCGTCAGAGACCCAGTACTTC.

Points on this clonotype: The library was prepared for alpha chains; this beta chain is a stray read, so its frequency means little. The CDR3 nucleotides are TGTGCCAGCAGGGGGGGGACAGGGGTCATTTTATTTGGCTACACCTTC. Translated, it gives CASRGGTGVILFGYTF. J is TRBJ1-2 and V is TRBV28; 10 positions agree with TRBD1. Germline loops: CDR1 MDHEN, CDR2 SYDVKM. The V segment lost 6 bases and the J segment 7 bases; nucleotides outside the gene matches: 14. The CDR3 spans 16 residues.

The table lists this clonotype with many counts. For a library built for alpha chains, this beta chain is a stray read; little rests on its size. The V gene is TRBV6-5, the J gene TRBJ2-7, with a tentative D call TRBD1 (6 bases). Trimming left V 5 bases short and J 4 bases short, with 9 bases between. The V gene's germline CDR1 is MNHEY and CDR2 SVGAGI. The CDR3 is made up of 12 amino acids. The CDR3 protein is CASSVDRYEQYF. In DNA form, the CDR3 reads TGTGCCAGCAGTGTAGACAGGTACGAGCAGTACTTC.

Many counts were recorded for this clonotype. In a library made to pick up alpha chains, this beta chain is a stray read with a size that means little. This sequence joins TRBV20-1 and TRBJ1-1; D uncertain. Germline-derived CDR1 and CDR2 are DFQATT and SNEGSKA (reference sequence). This CDR3 has 14 amino acids. The V gene lost 1 base and the J gene lost 6 bases, with 15 bases spanning the gap. The CDR3, as DNA: TGCAGTGCTAGAGTTACGATGGGGTCGGCTGAAGCTTTCTTT. This gives the protein CSARVTMGSAEAFF.

This clonotype has ten or more counts. Found in a library prepared for alpha chains, this beta chain is an off-target read, and its abundance has little meaning. The chain combines TRBV10-1 with TRBJ2-7; a possible D gene is TRBD1 (6 bases). The germline V gene encodes CDR1 WNHNN and CDR2 SYGVQD (reference sequence). The CDR3 consists of 12 residues. V lost 6 bases to trimming and J lost 5 bases, with 11 bases between them. For the CDR3, the DNA is TGCGCCAGCAGCCCCCGGGACAACGAGCAGTACTTC. This translates into CASSPRDNEQYF.

The sample holds a few counts of this clonotype. For a library built for alpha chains, this beta chain is a stray read; little rests on its size. The chain is built from TRBV20-1 and TRBJ2-1; 10 bases line up with TRBD2. Germline V gene data show CDR1 as DFQATT and CDR2 as SNEGSKA (reference sequence). After removal of 5 bases from V and 5 bases from J, the junction contained 9 bases not matched to a gene. CDR3 length: 15 amino acids. The CDR3: CSAPPAGGINNEQFF. As DNA, the CDR3 is TGCAGTGCTCCGCCAGCGGGGGGGATCAACAATGAGCAGTTCTTC.

By frequency in the sample, this clonotype is large. Since the library was made to target alpha chains, this beta chain is a stray read and its abundance is not meaningful. The chain couples TRBV11-2 to TRBJ2-3, with D unclear. CDR3 size: 15 residues. V was pared by 1 base and J by 0 bases, with 8 bases between. From germline, CDR1 is SGHAT and CDR2 FQNNGV. The chain's CDR3 is CASSLGGISTDTQYF. In DNA, the CDR3 is TGTGCCAGCAGCTTAGGCGGCATCAGCACAGATACGCAGTATTTT. Using reference TRBV11-2 and TRBJ2-3 for the parts outside the CDR3, the full variable domain is EAGVAQSPRYKIIEKRQSVAFWCNPISGHATLYWYQQILGQGPKLLIQFQNNGVVDDSQLPKDRFSAERLKGVDSTLKIQPAKLEDSAVYLCASSLGGISTDTQYFGPGTRLTVL.

This clonotype appeared many times. With the library built for alpha chains, this beta chain is off target and its frequency is not meaningful. The chain carries TRBV20-1 and TRBJ2-7, with no clear D. Germline V CDR1 and CDR2: DFQATT, SNEGSKA (reference sequence). Trimming took off 6 bases at V and 3 bases at J, with 18 bases between the two ends. The CDR3 covers 14 residues. CDR3 amino acids: CSAPAPATYYEQYF. In DNA form, the CDR3 reads TGCAGTGCCCCAGCCCCGGCTACTTACTACGAGCAGTACTTC.

About this clonotype: This beta chain is an off-target read within a library intended for alpha chains, so its frequency means little. The rearrangement joins TRBV25-1 to TRBJ1-5, with D possibly matching TRBD1 (6 bases). With 3 bases removed from V and 7 bases from J, the gap between germline ends came to 16 bases. Germline V CDR1 and CDR2: MGHDK, SYGVNS. This CDR3 contains 15 residues. CDR3 sequence reads: CASSDSAGRGQPQHF. The CDR3 DNA reads as TGTGCCAGCAGTGACTCGGCAGGGAGGGGGCAGCCCCAGCATTTT. Full variable domain (rest looked up from reference TRBV25-1 and TRBJ1-5): EADIYQTPRYLVIGTGKKITLECSQTMGHDKMYWYQQDPGMELHLIHYSYGVNSTEKGDLSSESTVSRIRTEHFPLTLESARPSHTSQYLCASSDSAGRGQPQHFGDGTRLSIL.

Note on this clonotype: This beta chain is a stray read from a library made for alpha chains; its abundance is not meaningful. The gene calls are TRBV5-1 and TRBJ2-5, with D perhaps TRBD1 or TRBD2 (6 bases each). V dropped 4 bases and J dropped 2 bases, with 18 bases sitting between them. The CDR3 contains 16 residues. Germline CDR1 SGHRS, CDR2 YFSETQ. CDR3 loop: CASSPSTGRRQETQYF. CDR3 DNA: TGCGCCAGCAGCCCCTCTACAGGGAGGAGACAAGAGACCCAGTACTTC. Full variable domain (missing parts from reference TRBV5-1 and TRBJ2-5): KAGVTQTPRYLIKTRGQQVTLSCSPISGHRSVSWYQQTPGQGLQFLFEYFSETQRNKGNFPGRFSGRQFSNSRSEMNVSTLELGDSALYLCASSPSTGRRQETQYFGPGTRLLVL.

This clonotype was counted at least ten times. Found in a library prepared for alpha chains, this beta chain is an off-target read, and its abundance has little meaning. The V and J genes are TRBV3-1 and TRBJ2-5; D remains unclear. Between the trimmed V and J ends, which lost 1 base and 1 base, there was a span of 7 bases. Per germline, CDR1 LGHDT and CDR2 YNNKEL (reference sequence). The CDR3 covers 14 residues. The CDR3 loop is CASSQVTGQETQYF. The CDR3 DNA reads as TGTGCCAGCAGCCAAGTTACGGGCCAAGAGACCCAGTACTTC.

With regard to this clonotype: The junction differs from germline at one of its ends, possibly a read error. This beta chain represents an off-target read in a library built for alpha chains; its size is of limited meaning. The chain carries TRBV2 and TRBJ2-2; tentative D call: TRBD2 (5 bases). Germline CDR1 reads SNHLY; CDR2 reads FYNNEI. The CDR3 contains 13 residues. The CDR3 protein is CASTPRDTGKLFF. For the CDR3, the DNA is TGTGCCAGCACCCCCCGCGACACCGGGAAGCTGTTTTTT.

About this clonotype: This could be a read error, since a much larger clone is one nucleotide away. This beta chain is off target for a library built for alpha chains, so its abundance means little. The chain recombines TRBV10-1 with TRBJ2-3; no reliable D call. This CDR3 region has 12 residues. Germline V gene lookup returns CDR1 WNHNN and CDR2 SYGVQD (reference sequence). V gave up 0 bases and J gave up 10 bases, with 8 bases separating them. CDR3 sequence: CASSESTDSQYF. The CDR3 DNA sequence: TGCGCCAGCAGTGAGTCAACGGATTCGCAGTATTTT.

A remark on this clonotype: The library was built for alpha chains, so this beta chain is an off-target read and its size means little. The DNA of the CDR3 is TGTGCCAGCAGCTTTGACAGGGGGCGGAACACCGGGGAGCTGTTTTTT. Amino acids: CASSFDRGRNTGELFF. This sequence joins TRBV5-8 and TRBJ2-2; 10 bases are shared with TRBD1. CDR3 size: 16 residues. V was clipped by 2 bases and J by 1 base; unmatched bases: 2. CDR1 and CDR2 from the germline V gene are SGHTS and YDEGEE.

This clonotype has at least ten counts. With the library built for alpha chains, this beta chain is off target and its frequency is not meaningful. This chain joins TRBV2 and TRBJ1-4; 8 bases fit TRBD1. The CDR3 covers 13 residues. CDR1 is SNHLY, CDR2 FYNNEI, per germline. V lost 4 bases and J lost 7; bases outside the gene matches: 2. CDR3 DNA sequence: TGTGCCAGCAGTGTTACAGGGGGTGAAAAACTGTTTTTT. Its translation: CASSVTGGEKLFF.

This clonotype was seen a few times. This beta chain is an unintended read in a library built for alpha chains; its size means little. V is TRBV28 and J is TRBJ1-2; the D gene is possibly TRBD1 (5 bases). The CDR3 totals 13 residues. V shed 2 bases and J shed 3 bases, with 7 bases lying between them. CDR1 and CDR2 (germline): MDHEN, SYDVKM. The CDR3 DNA reads TGTGCCAGCAGTTTAGCGACAGACTATGGCTACACCTTC. Translating gives CASSLATDYGYTF.

This clonotype occurred a few times. With the library built for alpha chains, this beta chain is off target and its frequency is not meaningful. This chain joins TRBV28 and TRBJ2-5, with TRBD2 matching 8 bases. The CDR3 contains 15 residues. The V and J ends lost 6 bases and 4 bases, in that order; junction bases with no gene match: 10. CDR1 and CDR2 (germline): MDHEN, SYDVKM. CDR3 sequence: CASRKPSGGGETQYF. For the CDR3, the DNA is TGTGCCAGCAGGAAACCGAGCGGGGGAGGAGAGACCCAGTACTTC.